This T cell receptor beta chain was captured by sequencing in a study of cytomegalovirus exposure and HLA in healthy donors. General study results and limits: Within the data, a cluster of highly shared sequence variants was likely a sequencing artifact. Later analysis identified a missense DCLRE1C variant that was linked to TCR beta V- and J-gene trimming.

The study ran its PCR with 60 Vbeta and 13 Jbeta primers. Original handling: A follow-up analysis tallied tens of millions of unique TCR beta chains, 9 million to 11 million shared. Repertoires were generated with immunoSEQ multiplex PCR, while TCRdb's copy carries only in-frame clones and drops some. Clone size and the V and J calls come from that table; the DNA yielded D and trimming. This table has some 79,000 clones, around 79% appearing once. With V trimmed by 4 bases and J by 0 bases, 9 bases remained unmatched. The CDR3 totals 17 residues. The germline V gene encodes CDR1 MNHNS and CDR2 SASEGT. As for this clone: Its antigen is as yet unknown.

This TCR came from a male donor in good health and CMV-seropositive. The rearrangement joins TRBV6-1 to TRBJ1-5; 7 nucleotides agree with TRBD1. Sequences were obtained from PBMCs. CDR3 loop: CASSGEGTAYSNQPQHF. As DNA, the CDR3 is TGTGCCAGCAGTGGGGAAGGGACAGCATATAGCAATCAGCCCCAGCATTTT.